These 19 T cell receptor beta chains share one sample of origin, sequenced in a study of CD8 T cells in Susac syndrome. Random hexamers were used to reverse transcribe the RNA input (roughly 0.5 to 1 ug). TCRdb re-analysed the immunoSEQ multiplex PCR reads in MiXCR, keeping a single row per CDR3 protein. The table records roughly 140,000 distinct CDR3 sequences, less than 97% of them present only once. Sequencing was done on a sample of CD8+ T cells from PBMCs. The receptors originated from a human donor with multiple sclerosis.

The rearrangement links TRBV6-4 to TRBJ2-3; maybe TRBD2 (5 bases). Germline-derived CDR1 and CDR2 are MRHNA and SNTAGT. V dropped 5 bases and J dropped 0 bases, with 9 bases sitting between them. The CDR3 runs to 14 residues. DNA for the CDR3: TGTGCCAGCAGTCCTGGACTGAGCACAGATACGCAGTATTTT. Encoded protein: CASSPGLSTDTQYF.

The J gene is TRBJ2-5, the V gene TRBV5-6; D is ambiguous. The ends were cut back, 2 bases at V and 3 bases at J, with 5 bases in the middle. The germline CDR1 and CDR2 sequences are SGHDT and YYEEEE. CDR3 length: 12 amino acids. CDR3 protein: CASSFTEETQYF. The CDR3, as DNA: TGTGCCAGCAGCTTCACCGAAGAGACCCAGTACTTC.

As DNA, the CDR3 is TGTGCCAGCAGCTACCGCGGGGGATTGGCCCAGTACTTC. Translating gives CASSYRGGLAQYF. V is TRBV27 and J is TRBJ2-5; 7 bases line up with TRBD2. There are 13 residues in the CDR3. With V trimmed by 6 bases and J by 9 bases, 10 bases remained unmatched. In germline, CDR1 is MNHEY, CDR2 SMNVEV (reference sequence).

This clonotype appeared once. V and J are TRBV24-1 and TRBJ2-7; D is unclear. Germline CDR1 KGHDR, CDR2 SFDVKD. This CDR3 region has 14 residues. Trimming shortened V by 7 bases and J by 0 bases, and 12 bases separated the two germline ends. In nucleotides, the CDR3 is TGTGCCACCAGACAGAAATCACCCTCCTACGAGCAGTACTTC. Translated, it gives CATRQKSPSYEQYF.

The V and J genes are TRBV29-1 and TRBJ2-1; unclear D gene. The V gene's germline CDR1 is SQVTM and CDR2 ANQGSEA. The CDR3 is 10 residues long. Trimming cost V 4 bases and J 7 bases, with 5 bases left between them. The CDR3 nucleotides read TGCAGCGTTGGAGATAATGAGCAGTTCTTC. Encoded protein: CSVGDNEQFF.

The rearrangement uses TRBV29-1 and TRBJ1-2; D might be TRBD1 (6 bases). V was pared by 7 bases and J by 8 bases, with 14 bases between. Per the germline V gene, CDR1 is SQVTM and CDR2 is ANQGSEA. This CDR3 is built from 11 residues. The CDR3 nucleotides are TGCAGCGGGAGACAGGTTGAAGGCTACACCTTC. It codes for CSGRQVEGYTF.

This clonotype was counted a single time. This sequence joins TRBV18 and TRBJ2-7, with 9 bases aligning to TRBD1. V lost 5 bases to trimming and J lost 5 bases; unmatched junction nucleotides: 13. The V gene's germline CDR1 is KGHSH and CDR2 LQKENI. CDR3 length: 16 amino acids. The CDR3 DNA reads TGTGCCAGCTCATCGCCATACCGGGACAGGGACAACGAGCAGTACTTC. It is translated as CASSSPYRDRDNEQYF.

J is TRBJ2-7 and V is TRBV29-1; possibly TRBD2 for D (5 bases). The V and J ends lost 2 bases and 5 bases respectively, with 13 bases between them. The CDR3 is 13 residues long. Germline-derived CDR1 and CDR2 are SQVTM and ANQGSEA. CDR3 DNA: TGCAGCGTTGAATTGGCGGGTTCCGACGAGCAGTACTTC. Protein: CSVELAGSDEQYF.

This clonotype has just one count. The chain combines TRBV7-9 with TRBJ2-5; 11 bases map to TRBD1. The length of the CDR3 is 15 residues. The germline V gene has CDR1 SEHNR and CDR2 FQNEAQ (reference sequence). Losses at the gene ends were 4 bases for V and 4 bases for J; bases not matched to a gene: 5. The CDR3 bases are TGTGCCAGCAGCTGGACCGGGACAGGGGGAGAGACCCAGTACTTC. Its translation: CASSWTGTGGETQYF.

V is TRBV27 and J is TRBJ2-2; D gene uncertain. Germline V gives CDR1 MNHEY, CDR2 SMNVEV (reference sequence). V lost 5 bases and J lost 6, with 13 bases in between. This CDR3 region has 14 residues. CDR3 in amino acids: CASSPSQAPGELFF. CDR3 sequence (DNA): TGTGCCAGCAGTCCCTCCCAGGCCCCCGGGGAGCTGTTTTTT.

This clonotype was seen once. V gene TRBV13 combines with J gene TRBJ1-5; unclear D gene. CDR3 length: 14 amino acids. Germline V lookup: CDR1 PRHDT, CDR2 FYEKMQ (reference sequence). Trimming cost V 2 bases and J 1 base, with 6 bases left between them. For the CDR3, the DNA is TGTGCCAGCAGCTTATGGGGAAGCAATCAGCCCCAGCATTTT. As protein: CASSLWGSNQPQHF.

The chain links TRBV27 to TRBJ2-7; a weak D match, TRBD1 (6 bases). Germline V gene lookup returns CDR1 MNHEY and CDR2 SMNVEV (reference sequence). CDR3 size: 14 residues. V was trimmed by 5 bases and J by 3 bases, leaving 14 bases between them. The CDR3 DNA is TGTGCCAGCAGTCTCGCAGGGGCAGGCTACGAGCAGTACGTC. Its translation: CASSLAGAGYEQYV.

The chain has TRBV27 and TRBJ2-3; 7 bases agree with TRBD2. The V segment lost 6 bases and the J segment 8 bases; nucleotides outside the gene matches: 17. Germline CDR1 MNHEY, CDR2 SMNVEV (reference sequence). The CDR3 extends over 16 amino acids. CDR3 nucleotide sequence: TGTGCCAGCAGCCTTCACGGGACTACCGGCATTCGTACGCAGTATTTT. Protein product: CASSLHGTTGIRTQYF.

The V and J genes are TRBV3-1 and TRBJ2-2; no reliable D call. From germline, CDR1 is LGHDT and CDR2 YNNKEL (reference sequence). The CDR3 contains 12 residues. The V end was cut by 0 bases, the J end by 7 bases, with 3 bases between. Here the CDR3 reads CASSQESGELFF. Written as DNA, the CDR3 is TGTGCCAGCAGCCAAGAAAGCGGGGAGCTGTTTTTT.

This chain links TRBV14 with TRBJ2-5; 8 bases line up with TRBD1. Germline V CDR1 and CDR2: SGHDN, FVKESK. The trim removed 1 base at V and 4 bases at J, leaving 11 bases unmatched. The CDR3 sequence is 17 residues long. In DNA, the CDR3 is TGTGCCAGCAGCCAAGCCGACAGGGGACAGCGGCGAGAGACCCAGTACTTC. Protein product: CASSQADRGQRRETQYF.

V gene TRBV5-6 combines with J gene TRBJ1-1, with 8 bases matching TRBD1. Germline CDR1 is SGHDT and CDR2 is YYEEEE. This CDR3 contains 14 residues. V shed 2 bases and J 6 bases; nucleotides not matched to a gene: 6. The CDR3 is CASSLDRGIPEAFF. CDR3 bases: TGTGCCAGCAGCTTAGACAGGGGAATACCTGAAGCTTTCTTT.

The chain combines TRBV3-1 with TRBJ2-3; 11 bases are shared with TRBD2. This CDR3 has 16 amino acids. Looked up from germline, CDR1 is LGHDT and CDR2 is YNNKEL (reference sequence). J lost 2 bases, V lost 0 bases, and 1 base had no gene match. CDR3 coding DNA: TGTGCCAGCAGCCAAGATAGCGGGGGGGTCACAGATACGCAGTATTTT. Amino acid sequence: CASSQDSGGVTDTQYF.

The CDR3 bases are TGTGCCAGCTCCCCTACCCCGGCGGGGCGAGAGACCCAGTACTTC. This codes for CASSPTPAGRETQYF. V and J are TRBV18 and TRBJ2-5; tentative D call: TRBD2 (6 bases). The CDR3 contains 15 residues. The germline CDR1 and CDR2 sequences are KGHSH and LQKENI. V lost 6 bases and J lost 4, with 18 bases in between.

The chain links TRBV6-5 to TRBJ1-1; D perhaps matches TRBD1 (5 bases). The CDR3 loop spans 13 amino acids. Trimming cost V 4 bases and J 5 bases, with 11 bases left between them. CDR1 and CDR2 (germline): MNHEY, SVGAGI. Here the CDR3 reads CASSWLGGTEAFF. The CDR3 DNA sequence: TGTGCCAGCAGTTGGTTGGGGGGAACTGAAGCTTTCTTT.